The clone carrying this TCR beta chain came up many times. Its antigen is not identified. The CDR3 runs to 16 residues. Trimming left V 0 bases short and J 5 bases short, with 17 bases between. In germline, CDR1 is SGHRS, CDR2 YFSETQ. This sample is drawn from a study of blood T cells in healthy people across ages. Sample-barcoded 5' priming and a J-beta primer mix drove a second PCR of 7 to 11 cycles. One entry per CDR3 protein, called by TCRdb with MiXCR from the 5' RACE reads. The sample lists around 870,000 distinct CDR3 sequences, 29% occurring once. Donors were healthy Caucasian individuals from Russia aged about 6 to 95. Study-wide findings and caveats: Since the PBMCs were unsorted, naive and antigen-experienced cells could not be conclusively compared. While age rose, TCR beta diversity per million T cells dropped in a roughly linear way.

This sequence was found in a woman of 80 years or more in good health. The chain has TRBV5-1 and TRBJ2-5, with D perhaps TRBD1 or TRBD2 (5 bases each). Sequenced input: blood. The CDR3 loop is CASSLARTTWGETQYF. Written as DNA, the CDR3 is TGCGCCAGCAGCTTGGCAAGGACCACTTGGGGGGAGACCCAGTACTTC.